These 5 T cell receptor beta chains share one sample of origin, sequenced in a study of PD-L1 blockade in urothelial cancer. Sequencing was performed with immunoSEQ multiplex PCR; in TCRdb, only in-frame clones are kept and a portion is missing. The data show 58,000 or so clones, with 70% to 90% seen just once and roughly 2.8% held by the top ten. Sample: PBMCs, taken around atezolizumab (anti-PD-L1) treatment. The receptors were sampled from a man aged 50-60 years with urothelial cancer.

The genes are TRBV7-3 and TRBJ2-1; a possible D gene is TRBD2 (5 bases). Germline V gives CDR1 SGHTA, CDR2 FQGTGA. The CDR3 is 14 amino acids. V lost 3 bases to trimming and J lost 6 bases, with 12 bases between them. The DNA of the CDR3 is TGTGCCAGCAGCTTGGGAGACGTCGGCAATGAGCAGTTCTTC. Its translation is CASSLGDVGNEQFF.

The chain employs TRBV7-2 and TRBJ2-1; 12 nucleotides line up with TRBD2. V gave up 4 bases and J gave up 15 bases; unmatched junction bases: 7. The CDR3 runs 13 residues. Germline V gene sequence: CDR1 SGHTA, CDR2 FQGNSA. DNA of the CDR3: TGTGCCAGCAGCTCCCGACTAGCGGGAGCCTTGTTCTTC. It codes for CASSSRLAGALFF. Complete variable domain (other parts from reference TRBV7-2 and TRBJ2-1): GAGVSQSPSNKVTEKGKDVELRCDPISGHTALYWYRQSLGQGLEFLIYFQGNSAPDKSGLPSDRFSAERTGGSVSTLTIQRTQQEDSAVYLCASSSRLAGALFFGPGTRLTVL.

V and J are TRBV9 and TRBJ1-3; no firm D call. The CDR3 covers 15 residues. V was cut by 0 bases and J by 2 bases, with 9 bases left in between. Looked up from germline, CDR1 is SGDLS and CDR2 is YYNGEE. CDR3: CASSVVTGAGNTIYF. CDR3 in DNA: TGTGCCAGCAGCGTAGTTACCGGGGCTGGAAACACCATATATTTT.

V is TRBV29-1 and J is TRBJ1-2; no clear D gene. CDR1 SQVTM and CDR2 ANQGSEA come from the germline V gene. The CDR3 loop spans 12 amino acids. The V end was cut by 3 bases, the J end by 5 bases, with 10 bases between. Here the CDR3 reads CSVDTSRYGYTF. The CDR3, as DNA: TGCAGCGTTGATACTTCTAGGTATGGCTACACCTTC.

The J gene is TRBJ2-1, the V gene TRBV11-2, with D uncertain. V lost 3 bases and J 8 bases, leaving 5 bases between the germline ends. This CDR3 comprises 11 residues. Germline V gene lookup returns CDR1 SGHAT and CDR2 FQNNGV. The CDR3 sequence: CASSFLDEQFF. The CDR3 nucleotides are TGTGCCAGCAGCTTTTTAGATGAGCAGTTCTTC. The variable domain in full, completed from reference TRBV11-2 and TRBJ2-1, reads EAGVAQSPRYKIIEKRQSVAFWCNPISGHATLYWYQQILGQGPKLLIQFQNNGVVDDSQLPKDRFSAERLKGVDSTLKIQPAKLEDSAVYLCASSFLDEQFFGPGTRLTVL.